The TCR beta chain under discussion was sequenced for a study of Ad26.COV2.S vaccination and SARS-CoV-2 variants. The wider study: The study gave Ad26.COV2.S intramuscularly, once or twice 56 days apart.

Sequencing used immunoSEQ multiplex PCR; TCRdb keeps in-frame clones, though not all of them. Among about 400,000 clones, 85% to 90% were seen once, and the ten largest hold 3.6%. Germline loops: CDR1 SGDLS, CDR2 YYNGEE. After removal of 0 bases from V and 6 bases from J, the junction contained 0 bases not matched to a gene. The CDR3 has 14 amino acids. Worth noting for this clone: This CDR3 is also generated by other DNA sequences in the sample.

Treatment meaning: some 20 received Ad26.COV2.S at low or high dose, single or two shots; roughly five received placebo; per-sample allocation not given. Day 63 after the first injection of vaccine or placebo was the sampling time. Whoever gave the sample was an adult aged 18-55 years in Boston. Expressing Wuhan-strain SARS-CoV-2 spike, an Ad26 vector served as the vaccine. The clonotype comes from a person aged 18-60 years who received the Ad26.COV2.S COVID-19 vaccine or a placebo. Sample: peripheral blood, taken in a trial of Ad26.COV2.S vaccine versus placebo. This chain connects TRBV9 to TRBJ2-1; 10 bases agree with TRBD1. The CDR3 here is CASSVGDRGNEQFF. The CDR3 DNA follows: TGTGCCAGCAGCGTAGGGGACAGGGGCAATGAGCAGTTCTTC. Full variable domain (rest looked up from reference TRBV9 and TRBJ2-1): DSGVTQTPKHLITATGQRVTLRCSPRSGDLSVYWYQQSLDQGLQFLIQYYNGEERAKGNILERFSAQQFPDLHSELNLSSLELGDSALYFCASSVGDRGNEQFFGPGTRLTVL.